Sequencing of this T cell receptor (beta chain) was carried out in a study of OX40 agonist ivuxolimab in advanced cancers. Study details: Ivuxolimab, an agonistic anti-OX40 (CD134) antibody, was given to patients.

The V end lost 2 bases, the J end lost 4 bases, and 6 bases lay between the germline ends. The CDR3 length is 12 residues. The germline V gene encodes CDR1 SGHAT and CDR2 FQNNGV. On this clone: Its antigen is still unknown.

Assay: immunoSEQ multiplex PCR; the TCRdb copy retains only in-frame clones and omits some. The sample lists around 26,000 clones, more than 80% occurring once. Study observations and caveats: Relative to CD4+, CD8+ T cells held more expanded clones on average. Certain nonresponding patients likewise had low normalized T-cell clonal expansion.

This TCR came from an adult with an advanced solid tumor such as melanoma, head and neck, liver or kidney cancer. The rearrangement links TRBV11-2 to TRBJ2-7; no clear D gene. The material was CD4+ or CD8+ T cells sorted from blood, obtained in a trial of the OX40 agonist ivuxolimab. The CDR3 DNA is TGTGCCAGCAGCTTAACAGATTACGAGCAGTACTTC. It yields the protein CASSLTDYEQYF.